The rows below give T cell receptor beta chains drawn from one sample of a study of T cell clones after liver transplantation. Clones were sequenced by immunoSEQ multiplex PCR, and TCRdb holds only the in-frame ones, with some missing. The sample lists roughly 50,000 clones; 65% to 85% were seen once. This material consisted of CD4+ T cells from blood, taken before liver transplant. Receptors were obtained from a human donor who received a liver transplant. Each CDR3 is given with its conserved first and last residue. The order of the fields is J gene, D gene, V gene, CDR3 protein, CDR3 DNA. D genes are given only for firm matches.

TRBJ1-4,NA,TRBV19,CASSPKGSANEKLFF,TGTGCCAGTAGCCCCAAAGGCTCGGCTAATGAAAAACTGTTTTTT
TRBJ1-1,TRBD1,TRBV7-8,CASSLGGGGRVTEAFF,TGTGCCAGCAGCTTAGGGGGAGGGGGCCGGGTTACTGAAGCTTTCTTT
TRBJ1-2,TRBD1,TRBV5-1,CASSLEGANYGYTF,TGCGCCAGCAGCTTGGAGGGGGCAAATTATGGCTACACCTTC
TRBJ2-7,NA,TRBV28,CASSKEPGRIPEQYF,TGTGCCAGCAGCAAGGAGCCGGGACGGATACCTGAGCAGTACTTC
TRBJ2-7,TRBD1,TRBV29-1,CSAQTGTGVTYEQYF,TGCAGCGCCCAAACCGGGACAGGGGTAACCTACGAGCAGTACTTC
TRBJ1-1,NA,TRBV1,CTSSQERKLNTEAFF,TGCACCAGCAGCCAAGAGCGGAAATTGAACACTGAAGCTTTCTTT
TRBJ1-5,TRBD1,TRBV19,CASSKGQGAYQPQHF,TGTGCCAGTAGCAAAGGACAGGGGGCTTATCAGCCCCAGCATTTT
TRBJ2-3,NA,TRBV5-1,CASSLEGYPDTQYF,TGCGCCAGCAGCTTGGAGGGGTATCCGGATACGCAGTATTTT
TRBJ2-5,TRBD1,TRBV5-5,CASSLEERGTGPETQYF,TGTGCCAGCAGCTTGGAGGAGCGTGGGACAGGGCCTGAGACCCAGTACTTC
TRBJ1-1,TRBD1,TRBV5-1,CASRPGTGLFPEAFF,TGCGCCAGCAGGCCCGGGACAGGGTTGTTTCCTGAAGCTTTCTTT
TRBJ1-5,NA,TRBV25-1,CASSESGVEPQHF,TGTGCCAGCAGTGAATCAGGGGTCGAGCCCCAGCATTTT
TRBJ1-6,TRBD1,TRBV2,CASSDRGGGGSPLHF,TGTGCCAGCAGTGATAGAGGGGGCGGAGGATCACCCCTCCACTTT
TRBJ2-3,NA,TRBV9,CASSVGASESTDTQYF,TGTGCCAGCAGCGTAGGGGCTAGCGAAAGCACAGATACGCAGTATTTT
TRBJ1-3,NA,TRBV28,CATAAGGTGNTIYF,TGTGCCACCGCGGCGGGGGGGACTGGAAACACCATATATTTT
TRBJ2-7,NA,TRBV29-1,CSVVRQESYEQYF,TGCAGCGTGGTGAGACAGGAAAGCTACGAGCAGTACTTC
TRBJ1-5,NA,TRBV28,CASSISGGFNQPQHF,TGTGCCAGCAGTATCTCCGGGGGCTTCAATCAGCCCCAGCATTTT
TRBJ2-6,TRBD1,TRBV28,CASSSTGKGANVLTF,TGTGCCAGCAGTTCGACAGGGAAGGGGGCCAACGTCCTGACTTTC
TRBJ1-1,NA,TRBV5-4,CASSLFAFLGQNTEAFF,TGTGCCAGCAGCTTGTTCGCTTTCCTCGGACAGAACACTGAAGCTTTCTTT
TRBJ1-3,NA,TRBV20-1,CSTAAGNTIYF,TGCAGTACTGCCGCCGGAAACACCATATATTTT
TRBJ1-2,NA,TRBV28,CASSWGGYGYTF,TGTGCCAGCAGTTGGGGAGGCTATGGCTACACCTTC
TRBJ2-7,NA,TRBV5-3,CARSRQDYEQYF,TGTGCCAGAAGCCGACAGGATTACGAGCAGTACTTC
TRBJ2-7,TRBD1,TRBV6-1,CASRAGTGGRYEQYF,TGTGCCAGCAGGGCCGGGACAGGGGGGAGGTACGAGCAGTACTTC
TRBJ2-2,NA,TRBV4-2,CASSQIRDRSNTGELFF,TGTGCCAGCAGCCAAATAAGGGACCGTTCGAACACCGGGGAGCTGTTTTTT
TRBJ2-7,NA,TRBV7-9,CASSLGGRGEQYF,TGTGCCAGCAGCTTAGGGGGGCGAGGCGAGCAGTACTTC
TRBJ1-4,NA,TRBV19,CASSRETNEKLFF,TGTGCCAGTAGCAGAGAAACAAATGAAAAACTGTTTTTT
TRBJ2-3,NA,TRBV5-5,CASSYGPFFGDTQYF,TGTGCCAGCAGCTATGGGCCCTTTTTTGGGGATACGCAGTATTTT